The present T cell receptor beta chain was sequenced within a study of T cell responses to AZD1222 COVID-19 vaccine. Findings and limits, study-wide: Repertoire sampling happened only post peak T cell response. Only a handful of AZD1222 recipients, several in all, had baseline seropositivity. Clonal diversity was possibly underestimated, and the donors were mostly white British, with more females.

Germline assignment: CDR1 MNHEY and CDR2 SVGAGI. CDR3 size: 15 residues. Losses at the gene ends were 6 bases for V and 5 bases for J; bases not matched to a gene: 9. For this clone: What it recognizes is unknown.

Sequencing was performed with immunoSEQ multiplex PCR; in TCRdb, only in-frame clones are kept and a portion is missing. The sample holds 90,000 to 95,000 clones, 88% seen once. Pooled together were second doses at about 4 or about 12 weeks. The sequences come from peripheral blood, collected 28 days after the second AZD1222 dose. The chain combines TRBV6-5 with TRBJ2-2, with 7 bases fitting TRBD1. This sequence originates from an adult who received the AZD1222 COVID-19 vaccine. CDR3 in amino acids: CASRMTQGNTGELFF. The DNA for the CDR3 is TGTGCCAGCAGGATGACACAGGGGAATACCGGGGAGCTGTTTTTT.